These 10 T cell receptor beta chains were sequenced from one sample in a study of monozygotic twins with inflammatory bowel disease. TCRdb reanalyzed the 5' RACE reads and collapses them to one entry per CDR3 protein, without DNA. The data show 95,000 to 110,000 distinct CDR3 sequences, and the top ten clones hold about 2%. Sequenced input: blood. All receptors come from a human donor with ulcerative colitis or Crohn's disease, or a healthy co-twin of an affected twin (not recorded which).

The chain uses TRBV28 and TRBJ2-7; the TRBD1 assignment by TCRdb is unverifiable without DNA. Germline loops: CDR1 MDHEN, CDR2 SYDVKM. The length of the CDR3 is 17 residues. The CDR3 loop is CASSQRDRVSLSYEQYF.

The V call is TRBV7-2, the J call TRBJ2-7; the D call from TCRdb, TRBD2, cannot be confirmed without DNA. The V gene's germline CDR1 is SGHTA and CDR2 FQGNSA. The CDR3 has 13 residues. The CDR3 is CASSARRGLAMYF.

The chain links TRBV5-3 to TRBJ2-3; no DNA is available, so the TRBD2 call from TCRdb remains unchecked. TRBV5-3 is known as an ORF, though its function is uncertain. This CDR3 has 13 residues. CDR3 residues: CARSPLGTDTQYF.

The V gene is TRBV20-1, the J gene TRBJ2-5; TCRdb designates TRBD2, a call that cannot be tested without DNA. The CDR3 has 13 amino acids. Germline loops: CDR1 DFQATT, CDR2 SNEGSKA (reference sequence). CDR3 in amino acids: CSARIAGVETQYF.

The CDR3: CASSEGQGSYEQYF. The chain couples TRBV5-1 to TRBJ2-7; TCRdb outputs TRBD1, but without DNA this stays unchecked. The CDR3 is 14 residues long. Per germline, CDR1 SGHRS and CDR2 YFSETQ.

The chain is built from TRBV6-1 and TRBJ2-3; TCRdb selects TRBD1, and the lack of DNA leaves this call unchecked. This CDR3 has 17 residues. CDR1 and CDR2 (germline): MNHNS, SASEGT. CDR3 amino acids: CASRNTRGTVRGDTQYF.

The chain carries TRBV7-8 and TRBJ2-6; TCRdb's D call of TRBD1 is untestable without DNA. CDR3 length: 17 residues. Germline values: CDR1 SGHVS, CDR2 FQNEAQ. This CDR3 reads CASSNDRGPSGANVLTF.

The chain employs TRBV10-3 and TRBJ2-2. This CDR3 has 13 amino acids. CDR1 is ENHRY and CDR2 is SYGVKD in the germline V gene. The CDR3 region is CAIRAGNTGELFF.

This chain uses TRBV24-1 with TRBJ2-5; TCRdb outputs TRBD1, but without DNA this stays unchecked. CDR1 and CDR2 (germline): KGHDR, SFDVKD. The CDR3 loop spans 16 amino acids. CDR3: CATSDSDTYTQETQYF.

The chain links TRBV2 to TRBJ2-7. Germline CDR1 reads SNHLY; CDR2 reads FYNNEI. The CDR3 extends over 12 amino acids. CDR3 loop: CASSVSLSEQYF.